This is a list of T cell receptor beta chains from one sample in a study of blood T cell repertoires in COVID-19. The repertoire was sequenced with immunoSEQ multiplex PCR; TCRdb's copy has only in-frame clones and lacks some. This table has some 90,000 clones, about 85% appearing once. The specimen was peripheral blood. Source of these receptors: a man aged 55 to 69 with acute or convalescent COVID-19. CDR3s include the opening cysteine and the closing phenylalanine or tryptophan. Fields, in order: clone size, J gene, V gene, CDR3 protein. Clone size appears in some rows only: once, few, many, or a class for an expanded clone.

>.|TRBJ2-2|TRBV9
CASRAGQGTWGELFF
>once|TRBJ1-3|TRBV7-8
CASSQGQSGNTIYF
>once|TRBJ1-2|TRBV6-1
CASSEMDSINLYGYTF
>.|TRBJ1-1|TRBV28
CASSISGGRMNTEAFF
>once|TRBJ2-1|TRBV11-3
CASSLVAGGPGQFF
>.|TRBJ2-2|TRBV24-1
CATSGSREGRDTGELFF
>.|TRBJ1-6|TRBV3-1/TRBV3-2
CASSQTRQGGSPLHF
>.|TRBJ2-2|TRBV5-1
CASSWALGATGELFF
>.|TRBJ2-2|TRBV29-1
CSVVQQGSTGELFF
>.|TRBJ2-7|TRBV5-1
CASSLASVRGDAYEQYF
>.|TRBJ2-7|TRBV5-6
CASSLGGRAGYEQYF
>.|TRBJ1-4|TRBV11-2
CASSLIRGEKLFF
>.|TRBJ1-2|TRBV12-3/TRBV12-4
CASSFHTNGYTF
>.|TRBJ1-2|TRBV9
CASSDTGAGSGYTF
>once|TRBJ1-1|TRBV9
CASSVQGWTEAFF
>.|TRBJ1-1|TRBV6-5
CASSRSTEAFF
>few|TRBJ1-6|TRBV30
CAWRQGPRGSYNSPLHF
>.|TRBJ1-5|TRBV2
CASRLRGQPQHF
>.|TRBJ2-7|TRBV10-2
CASSEWQGYDEQYF
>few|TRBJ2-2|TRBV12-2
CASRLPPGTETTGELFF
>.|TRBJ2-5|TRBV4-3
CASSQDRFQETQYF
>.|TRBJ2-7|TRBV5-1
CASSSAGADEQYF
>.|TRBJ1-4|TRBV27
CASSLEVNEKLFF
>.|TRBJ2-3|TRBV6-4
CASSERGTDTQYF
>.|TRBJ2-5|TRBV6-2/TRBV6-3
CASSETGGRETQYF
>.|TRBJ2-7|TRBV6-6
CASGVLDEQYF
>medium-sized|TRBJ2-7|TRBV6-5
CASSPGSYEQYF
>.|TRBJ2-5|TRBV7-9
CASSYDRAQETQYF
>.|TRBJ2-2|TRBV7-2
CASSLNGRSVTGELFF
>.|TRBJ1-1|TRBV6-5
CASSYSRRRERTFF
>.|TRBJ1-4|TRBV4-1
CASSQEGTGEEKLFF
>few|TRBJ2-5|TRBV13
CASSPRGGGETQYF
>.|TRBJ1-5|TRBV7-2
CASSLARTGNQPQHF
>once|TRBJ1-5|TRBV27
CASSLSVRANQHF
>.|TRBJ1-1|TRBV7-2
CASSLLGTQNTEAFF
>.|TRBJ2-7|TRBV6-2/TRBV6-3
CASSYSAPGEQYF
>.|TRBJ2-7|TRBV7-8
CASSLWDRAAEQYF
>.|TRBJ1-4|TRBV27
CASRGTATNEKLFF
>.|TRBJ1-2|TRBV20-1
CSASYRGPNYGYTF
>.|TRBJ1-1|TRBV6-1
CASSEARVLAQHTEAFF
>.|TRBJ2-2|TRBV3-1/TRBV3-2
CASRVQLNTGELFF
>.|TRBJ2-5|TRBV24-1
CATSDTGGKETQYF
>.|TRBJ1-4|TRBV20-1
CSASRRGQGIEKLFF
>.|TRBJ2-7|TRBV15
CATSSVVRTGVHEQYF
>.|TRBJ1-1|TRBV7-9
CASSLFVGGHTEAFF
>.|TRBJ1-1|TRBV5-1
CASSWGQPNTEAFF
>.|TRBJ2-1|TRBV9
CASGQRSYNEQFF
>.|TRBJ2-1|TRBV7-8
CASSLVEVSYNEQFF
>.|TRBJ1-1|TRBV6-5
CASSYNDRRPEAFF
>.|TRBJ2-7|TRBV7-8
CASSLRRGLAYEQYF
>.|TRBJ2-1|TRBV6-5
CASSYRDRVYEQFF
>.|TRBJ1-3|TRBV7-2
CASSLKGVTTIYF
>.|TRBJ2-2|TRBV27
CASSFEGGRSTGELFF
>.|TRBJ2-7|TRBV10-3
CAISEGGLAYEQYF